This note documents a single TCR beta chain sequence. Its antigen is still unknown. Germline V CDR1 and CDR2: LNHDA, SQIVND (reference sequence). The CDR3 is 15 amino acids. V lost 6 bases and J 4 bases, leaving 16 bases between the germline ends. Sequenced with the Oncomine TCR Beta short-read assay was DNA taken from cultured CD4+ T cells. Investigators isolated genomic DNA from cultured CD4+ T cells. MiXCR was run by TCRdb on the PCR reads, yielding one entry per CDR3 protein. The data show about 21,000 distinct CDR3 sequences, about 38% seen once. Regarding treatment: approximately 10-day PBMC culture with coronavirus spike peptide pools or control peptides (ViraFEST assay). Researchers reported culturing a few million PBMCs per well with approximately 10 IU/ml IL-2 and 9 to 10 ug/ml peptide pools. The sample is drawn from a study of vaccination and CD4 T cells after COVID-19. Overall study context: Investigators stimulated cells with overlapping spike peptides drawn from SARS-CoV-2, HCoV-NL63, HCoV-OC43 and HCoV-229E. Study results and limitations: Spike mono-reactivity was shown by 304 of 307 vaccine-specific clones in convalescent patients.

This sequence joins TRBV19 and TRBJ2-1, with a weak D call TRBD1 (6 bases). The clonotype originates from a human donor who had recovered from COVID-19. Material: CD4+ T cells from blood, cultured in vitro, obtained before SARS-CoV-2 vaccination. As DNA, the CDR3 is TGTGCCAGTAGGGTTGACAGGTCGACTTACAATGAGCAGTTCTTC. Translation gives CASRVDRSTYNEQFF.